The 23 T cell receptor beta chains below were found in one sample sequenced in a study of human T cells and chemical hapten exposure. Each CDR3 protein gets one entry after TCRdb re-called the RACE reads with MiXCR. The sample holds some 90,000 distinct CDR3 sequences, about 11% seen once. Time point given: patch test 3, about 24 weeks after DPC sensitization. The sample's treatment: therapeutic diphenylcyclopropenone sensitization with weekly scalp DPC. The sequenced sample was whole blood, obtained in connection with sensitization to the hapten diphenylcyclopropenone (DPC). Source of these receptors: a young woman with alopecia areata. Some clones in this sample may be carry-over from other donors' samples.

This clonotype was picked up many times. The rearrangement links TRBV5-4 to TRBJ1-1, with TRBD1 matching over 7 bases. V shed 4 bases, J shed 6 bases, and the junction held 18 bases outside the gene matches. The germline V gene encodes CDR1 SGHNT and CDR2 YYREEE (reference sequence). CDR3 length equals 17 residues. CDR3 DNA sequence: TGTGCCAGCAGCCACGGTACAAAGACAGGGAGAGGTGCTGAAGCTTTCTTT. Amino acid sequence: CASSHGTKTGRGAEAFF.

The chain is built from TRBV6-2 or TRBV6-3 and TRBJ2-1; 9 nucleotides match TRBD2. CDR3 length: 17 residues. The junction had 18 bases not matched to a gene; V was cut back by 6 bases and J by 9 bases. Looked up from germline, CDR1 is MNHEY and CDR2 is SVGEGT. In DNA form, the CDR3 reads TGTGCCAGCAGCCCCTCCCGGGGAGCGGGAGGCCCGGGTGAGCAGTTCTTC. Amino acids: CASSPSRGAGGPGEQFF.

Of note for this clonotype: Compared with germline, one end of the junction differs, possibly owing to a read error. This sequence joins TRBV4-3 and TRBJ2-3; no definite D call. The CDR3 is made up of 16 amino acids. Germline CDR1 and CDR2: LGHNA and YSLEER. As DNA, the CDR3 is TGCGCCAACAGCCAAGAGTTGAGGTCCGAAGGGGATACGCAGTATTTT. Its protein product is CANSQELRSEGDTQYF.

This clonotype occurred many times. This chain joins TRBV4-1 and TRBJ1-2; 8 bases agree with TRBD1. The germline V gene encodes CDR1 MGHRA and CDR2 YSYEKL. V lost 1 base and J lost 6; bases outside the gene matches: 7. The CDR3 totals 15 residues. The CDR3 bases are TGCGCCAGCAGCCAAGGACAGGGGATAAAGGATGGCTACACCTTC. Protein sequence: CASSQGQGIKDGYTF.

This clonotype was counted only a few times. The chain joins TRBV6-2 or TRBV6-3 to TRBJ2-3; TRBD2 aligns across 15 bases. Germline CDR1 MNHEY, CDR2 SVGEGT. This CDR3 has 20 amino acids. V lost 3 bases, J lost 3 bases, and 13 bases stayed unmatched. In nucleotides, the CDR3 is TGTGCCAGCAGTTATGATCCGGGACTAGCGGGGGGCACGGCAACAGATACGCAGTATTTT. Amino acids: CASSYDPGLAGGTATDTQYF.

There are many counts of this clonotype. CDR3 in amino acids: CASSLVGSSGELFF. CDR3 sequence (DNA): TGCGCCAGCAGTCTCGTTGGGTCCAGCGGGGAGCTGTTTTTT. The chain recombines TRBV10-1 with TRBJ2-2; D not certain. Germline lookup yields CDR1 WNHNN and CDR2 SYGVQD (reference sequence). V lost 5 bases, J lost 7 bases, and 14 bases lay in between. The CDR3 has 14 residues.

This clonotype has only a few counts. V usage is TRBV12-3 or TRBV12-4 and J usage is TRBJ1-4, with TRBD1 matching over 9 bases. The trim removed 9 bases at V and 8 bases at J, leaving 4 bases unmatched. The CDR3 is made up of 12 amino acids. CDR3 amino acids: CASRQGGEKLFF. The CDR3 DNA sequence: TGTGCCAGTCGACAGGGGGGCGAAAAACTGTTTTTT.

This clonotype came up a few times. V is TRBV20-1 and J is TRBJ2-1; D is unclear. Germline V gene data show CDR1 as DFQATT and CDR2 as SNEGSKA (reference sequence). The CDR3 loop spans 15 amino acids. V lost 3 bases, J lost 6 bases, and 18 bases lay in between. The CDR3 sequence is CSASPGDSKRNEQFF. In DNA, the CDR3 is TGCAGTGCTAGCCCAGGCGATTCCAAACGCAATGAGCAGTTCTTC.

This clonotype was seen a few times. The chain recombines TRBV2 with TRBJ2-4; D is uncertain. Trimming cost V 2 bases and J 0 bases, with 8 bases left between them. From germline, CDR1 is SNHLY and CDR2 FYNNEI. CDR3 length: 15 residues. The CDR3 region has the DNA TGTGCCAGCAGTGAATTAGGGTTAGCCAAAAACATTCAGTACTTC. Amino acids: CASSELGLAKNIQYF.

The rearrangement joins TRBV20-1 to TRBJ2-7, with D possibly TRBD2 on 7 matching bases. The CDR3 is made up of 14 amino acids. CDR1 and CDR2 from the germline V gene are DFQATT and SNEGSKA (reference sequence). Trimming left V 2 bases short and J 2 bases short, with 13 bases between. CDR3 DNA: TGCAGTGCTAGACGGGGGCGGGAGCCCTACGAGCAGTACTTC. Its protein is CSARRGREPYEQYF.

This clonotype has a count of ten or more. The V and J genes are TRBV4-2 and TRBJ1-1; D unclear. V was pared by 1 base and J by 0 bases, with 9 bases between. The CDR3 is made up of 15 amino acids. Germline lookup yields CDR1 LGHNA and CDR2 YNFKEQ. In DNA form, the CDR3 reads TGTGCCAGCAGCCAAGGGTCGGGAATGAACACTGAAGCTTTCTTT. Translated: CASSQGSGMNTEAFF.

There are many counts of this clonotype. V is TRBV6-5 and J is TRBJ2-4, with 7 bases fitting TRBD1. V was pared by 6 bases and J by 6 bases, with 8 bases of the junction left unmatched. The CDR3 length is 14 residues. The germline V gene has CDR1 MNHEY and CDR2 SVGAGI. As DNA, the CDR3 is TGTGCCAGCAGCGTTACCAGACAGGGAAACATTCAGTACTTC. Residues: CASSVTRQGNIQYF.

This clonotype was seen repeatedly, ten times or more. V gene TRBV6-6 combines with J gene TRBJ2-7; tentatively, D is TRBD2 (7 bases). This CDR3 spans 16 amino acids. Trimming pared 0 bases from V and 3 bases from J, leaving 15 bases between. The germline CDR1 and CDR2 sequences are MNHNY and SVGAGI (reference sequence). Here the CDR3 DNA reads TGTGCCAGCAGTTACTCGACAGGCGGGAGAGTCTACGAGCAGTACTTC. Its protein product is CASSYSTGGRVYEQYF.

This clonotype appeared many times. The rearrangement uses TRBV19 and TRBJ2-3, with D possibly being TRBD2 (6 bases). The CDR3 contains 11 residues. Germline V gene sequence: CDR1 LNHDA, CDR2 SQIVND (reference sequence). V shed 6 bases and J shed 10 bases, with 11 bases lying between them. The CDR3 DNA reads as TGTGCCAGTAGGCTAGCGACGGCGCAGTATTTT. It yields the protein CASRLATAQYF.

V is TRBV10-3 and J is TRBJ2-5; 7 bases line up with TRBD1. The V and J ends lost 11 bases and 0 bases, in that order; junction bases with no gene match: 6. The CDR3 spans 13 residues. CDR1 and CDR2 from the germline V gene are ENHRY and SYGVKD. CDR3 loop: CAVSGTDQETQYF. CDR3 coding DNA: TGTGCCGTCTCCGGGACAGACCAAGAGACCCAGTACTTC.

On this clonotype: Since a much larger clone is just one base distant, this may be a read error. The chain has TRBV3-1 and TRBJ2-7; the D gene is possibly TRBD2 (6 bases). Germline CDR1 reads LGHDT; CDR2 reads YNNKEL (reference sequence). The CDR3 length is 15 residues. The CDR3 DNA follows: TGTACCAGCAGCCAAGATTCTAGCGAGCCCTACGAGCAGTACTTC. It codes for CTSSQDSSEPYEQYF.

The rearrangement links TRBV2 to TRBJ2-3; D unclear. Germline assignment: CDR1 SNHLY and CDR2 FYNNEI. Between the trimmed V and J ends, which lost 3 bases and 3 bases, there was a span of 7 bases. The length of the CDR3 is 13 residues. The CDR3 coding sequence is TGTGCCAGCAGTGAGGGATGGACAGATACGCAGTATTTT. The encoded protein is CASSEGWTDTQYF. Supplemented by reference TRBV2 and TRBJ2-3, the full variable domain reads EPEVTQTPSHQVTQMGQEVILRCVPISNHLYFYWYRQILGQKVEFLVSFYNNEISEKSEIFDDQFSVERPDGSNFTLKIRSTKLEDSAMYFCASSEGWTDTQYFGPGTRLTVL.

This rearrangement joins TRBV29-1 to TRBJ2-3; 10 nucleotides match TRBD2. Germline CDR1 is SQVTM and CDR2 is ANQGSEA. V lost 6 bases, J lost 5 bases, and 8 bases stayed unmatched. This CDR3 contains 14 residues. In nucleotides, the CDR3 is TGCAGCGTAAGAGTGGCTAGCGGGAGAGATACGCAGTATTTT. Protein sequence: CSVRVASGRDTQYF.

The chain combines TRBV12-3 or TRBV12-4 with TRBJ1-4, with a possible D match to TRBD1 (5 bases). This CDR3 has 14 residues. The V end lost 6 bases, the J end lost 8 bases, and 16 bases lay between the germline ends. DNA of the CDR3: TGTGCCAGCAGACCCCGGGGGGTTGGAGAAAAACTGTTTTTT. It yields the protein CASRPRGVGEKLFF.

The rearrangement joins TRBV4-1 to TRBJ1-2, with unresolved D. V was pared by 1 base and J by 2 bases, with 5 bases between. The CDR3 spans 13 residues. From germline, CDR1 is MGHRA and CDR2 YSYEKL. The CDR3 DNA sequence: TGCGCCAGCAGCCAAGTGGGGAACTATGGCTACACCTTC. Amino acid sequence: CASSQVGNYGYTF.

Here the CDR3 DNA reads TGTGCCTGGAGTGGGTCTAGCACAGATACGCAGTATTTT. Translated: CAWSGSSTDTQYF. V usage is TRBV30 and J usage is TRBJ2-3; unclear D gene. Germline CDR1 GTSNPN, CDR2 SVGIG (reference sequence). The CDR3 contains 13 residues. V dropped 1 base and J dropped 0 bases, with 5 bases sitting between them.

This clonotype was counted a few times. This chain links TRBV6-2 or TRBV6-3 with TRBJ2-5; D call uncertain. Germline V gene lookup returns CDR1 MNHEY and CDR2 SVGEGT. Trimming removed 6 bases at V and 2 bases at J, with 10 bases between. There are 13 residues in the CDR3. CDR3 DNA sequence: TGTGCCAGCAGCCCGTCCGAGCAAGAGACCCAGTACTTC. It is translated as CASSPSEQETQYF.

V gene TRBV20-1 combines with J gene TRBJ2-5; 7 bases map to TRBD2. There are 14 residues in the CDR3. V was clipped by 5 bases and J by 3 bases; unmatched bases: 9. Germline V lookup: CDR1 DFQATT, CDR2 SNEGSKA (reference sequence). The CDR3, as DNA: TGCAGTGCTGCGGACCCGCGGGAGAAAGAGACCCAGTACTTC. The encoded protein is CSAADPREKETQYF.